Listed below are T cell receptor beta chains from one sample, sequenced in a study of blood T cell repertoires in COVID-19. Some clones are missing from TCRdb's copy, which holds only in-frame ones; the method was immunoSEQ multiplex PCR. The top ten hold 5% of the sample, which has some 150,000 clones, around 81% seen once. The sample comprised peripheral blood. These receptors were collected from a woman aged 45-59 years with acute or convalescent COVID-19. Both conserved end residues are part of each CDR3. Each record gives: V gene, CDR3 protein.

TRBV29-1 CSVPPGLAGAETQYF
TRBV7-9 CASSAPDRGYNEQFF
TRBV4-2 CASSQGQGPQETQYF
TRBV30 CAWSVEMPGSPLHF
TRBV6-2/TRBV6-3 CASSYRGRGTGYTF
TRBV29-1 CSVERGGANSYEQYF
TRBV29-1 CSVAGTGYEQYF
TRBV24-1 CATSDGRLAGETQETQYF
TRBV5-1 CASSRGTGNTEAFF
TRBV19 CASSKPTGGYNLGTEAFF
TRBV15 CATSRDLAGHYEQYF
TRBV21-1 CAGAGGNEQFF
TRBV4-2 CASSHKLPGLELSYEQYF
TRBV9 CASSVSDRSDEQFF
TRBV10-3 CAISEVQGRTEAFF
TRBV30 CAWSPGGALNTGELFF
TRBV4-3 CASSSDRYTGELFF
TRBV12-3/TRBV12-4 CASRGLAETQYF
TRBV25-1 CASSVGQAEAFF
TRBV3-1/TRBV3-2 CASSRGLESDTQYF